This TCR beta chain was sequenced in a study of yellow fever vaccine responses in identical twins. Study-wide results and caveats: After vaccination, twins' T cell response reportedly seemed partly convergent, partly personalized.

A word on this clonotype: Its antigen remains unknown.

Trimming took 10 bases from V and 3 from J, leaving 17 bases between them. The CDR3 has 14 amino acids. From the RT-PCR reads, TCRdb called clonotypes with MiXCR, one entry per CDR3 protein. The sample shows 15,000 to 20,000 distinct CDR3 sequences, roughly 72% of them seen only once. The sequencing here drew on T cells from blood (PBMCs), unsorted or a sorted subset (not recorded which), taken before or after yellow fever vaccination (not recorded which). The sequence derives from a woman aged 18-29 years who received the yellow fever vaccine. V gene TRBV12-3 or TRBV12-4 combines with J gene TRBJ2-3, with D unresolved. This chain's CDR3 is CATLLAPATDTQYF. CDR3 sequence (DNA): TGTGCCACGCTCTTGGCGCCCGCTACAGATACGCAGTATTTT.